One sample yielded the 3 T cell receptor beta chains listed below, sequenced in a study of identical twins (dated by TCRdb to about 2016). The receptor library was made with 5' RACE. Sequencing was carried out with an Illumina HiSeq 2000. Through fastp at Q25 and MiXCR, TCRdb rebuilt clones from the public reads, retaining in-frame beta chains. Each record represents a unique CDR3 protein, reported with the most common genes and DNA among its rows. Across this sample there are a few hundred thousand distinct CDR3 sequences, with 14% seen only once. Around 0.98% of the sample goes to the ten largest clones. These data also featured in a second study, about yellow fever vaccine responses in identical twins.

The sample consisted of CD4+ T cells sorted from blood. Source of these receptors: a woman aged 18-29 years in good health.

This clonotype was seen many times. The rearrangement links TRBV24-1 to TRBJ2-1; either TRBD1 or TRBD2 may fit D (5 bases each). The CDR3 extends over 16 amino acids. The V and J ends lost 5 bases and 9 bases respectively, with 22 bases between them. Germline loops: CDR1 KGHDR, CDR2 SFDVKD. The CDR3 nucleotides read TGTGCCACCAGTGGCGAAAGGGGAGCTATCAAGGGTGAGCAGTTCTTC. Translation gives CATSGERGAIKGEQFF.

In its sample, this clonotype was seen a few times. The CDR3 DNA reads as TGCGCCAGCAGCTTGGAACCGGGACAGGCTGGGCAAGGCTACACCTTC. Translation gives CASSLEPGQAGQGYTF. The chain couples TRBV5-1 to TRBJ1-2; 8 bases are shared with TRBD1. Germline V lookup: CDR1 SGHRS, CDR2 YFSETQ. V trimming: 0 bases; J trimming: 8 bases; junction bases outside the gene matches: 12. The CDR3 length is 16 residues.

The genes are TRBV29-1 and TRBJ2-7, with 12 bases fitting TRBD1. CDR1 is SQVTM, CDR2 ANQGSEA, per germline. J lost 6 bases, V lost 6 bases, and 12 bases had no gene match. The CDR3 is 15 residues long. Written as DNA, the CDR3 is TGCAGCGTGCCAGCGCCGGGACAGGGGGCGGGCGAGCAGTACTTC. It translates to CSVPAPGQGAGEQYF.